These T cell receptor beta chains were read from a single sample in a study of T-cell reconstitution after alpha-beta-depleted transplantation in children. MiXCR, applied by TCRdb to the PCR reads, yields one record per CDR3 protein. The table shows 540,000 or so distinct CDR3 sequences, with more than 20% occurring only once. Sequenced material: PBMCs, mostly from graft donor cells, taken 360 days after TCRalphabeta/CD19-depleted stem cell transplant. Receptor source: a boy in the first two years of life who had a stem cell transplant for acute myeloid leukemia, so the T cells may come from the graft donor. Each CDR3 is given with its conserved first and last residue. Fields, in order: CDR3 protein, V gene, clone size, J gene, D gene. D genes are given only for firm matches. Clone sizes are given selectively: once, few, many, or a class where the clone is expanded.

CDR3: CSAPQIQETQYF
V: TRBV20-1
size: many
J: TRBJ2-5
D: .

CDR3: CASSLSMTQGPSGAFF
V: TRBV12-3/TRBV12-4
size: few
J: TRBJ1-1
D: .

CDR3: CATSRRTGTAEQFF
V: TRBV15
size: .
J: TRBJ2-1
D: TRBD1

CDR3: CASSLGQKTNEKLFF
V: TRBV12-3/TRBV12-4
size: many
J: TRBJ1-4
D: .

CDR3: CASSGQDLPKSTIYF
V: TRBV12-3/TRBV12-4
size: many
J: TRBJ1-3
D: TRBD1

CDR3: CASTGQGNEQYF
V: TRBV7-9
size: few
J: TRBJ2-7
D: TRBD1

CDR3: CAIRAGLVDAETQYF
V: TRBV10-3
size: .
J: TRBJ2-5
D: TRBD2

CDR3: CASSLEVGGGLEQYF
V: TRBV13
size: few
J: TRBJ2-7
D: .

CDR3: CASSLVTQGNEKLFF
V: TRBV5-5
size: .
J: TRBJ1-4
D: .

CDR3: CATSDQGSRDDQPQHF
V: TRBV24-1
size: .
J: TRBJ1-5
D: .

CDR3: CASRASGQGVYNEQFF
V: TRBV5-1
size: .
J: TRBJ2-1
D: TRBD1

CDR3: CASSFRGQPQHF
V: TRBV27
size: many
J: TRBJ1-5
D: .

CDR3: CSARTAGYPNYGYTF
V: TRBV20-1
size: .
J: TRBJ1-2
D: .

CDR3: CASSPQAMETQYF
V: TRBV25-1
size: .
J: TRBJ2-5
D: .

CDR3: CAWGGHYGYTF
V: TRBV30
size: many
J: TRBJ1-2
D: .

CDR3: CASSLQVQETQYF
V: TRBV9
size: many
J: TRBJ2-5
D: .

CDR3: CASSDRDLYEQYF
V: TRBV13
size: many
J: TRBJ2-7
D: .

CDR3: CATSDRQRGGKGDTQYF
V: TRBV24-1
size: many
J: TRBJ2-3
D: TRBD2

CDR3: CASSLDRMTGQKLFF
V: TRBV28
size: many
J: TRBJ1-4
D: TRBD1

CDR3: CASSKEGQGPHEQYF
V: TRBV21-1
size: few
J: TRBJ2-7
D: .

CDR3: CSATTGTGDYGYTF
V: TRBV20-1
size: many
J: TRBJ1-2
D: TRBD1

CDR3: CASSFASPTGWGANVLTF
V: TRBV11-1
size: .
J: TRBJ2-6
D: .

CDR3: CSVSTASNTEAFF
V: TRBV20-1
size: .
J: TRBJ1-1
D: .

CDR3: CATSLWTGGGYNEQFF
V: TRBV15
size: .
J: TRBJ2-1
D: .

CDR3: CASSRGQGATYEQYF
V: TRBV4-3
size: few
J: TRBJ2-7
D: TRBD1

CDR3: CASSHRQGVENIQYF
V: TRBV27
size: many
J: TRBJ2-4
D: TRBD1

CDR3: CASSQMAGARWGTDTQYF
V: TRBV4-3
size: .
J: TRBJ2-3
D: .

CDR3: CASSLVASLAGGPLRYF
V: TRBV7-8
size: .
J: TRBJ2-3
D: TRBD2

CDR3: CASFRRGPFTDTQYF
V: TRBV7-9
size: .
J: TRBJ2-3
D: .

CDR3: CSAGQVPSYNEQFF
V: TRBV20-1
size: few
J: TRBJ2-1
D: TRBD1

CDR3: CSAGQLDRGGLISYNSPLHF
V: TRBV20-1
size: .
J: TRBJ1-6
D: TRBD1

CDR3: CASSGTSGARDTQYF
V: TRBV12-3/TRBV12-4
size: few
J: TRBJ2-3
D: TRBD2

CDR3: CASTGIGNTIYF
V: TRBV3-1
size: .
J: TRBJ1-3
D: .

CDR3: CASSVRVAGRNTGELFF
V: TRBV9
size: .
J: TRBJ2-2
D: TRBD2

CDR3: CASSLEGSGGAHEQFF
V: TRBV12-3/TRBV12-4
size: .
J: TRBJ2-1
D: TRBD2

CDR3: CASSSSGDPLYEQYF
V: TRBV18
size: many
J: TRBJ2-7
D: .

CDR3: CASSYSSTGRLGYTF
V: TRBV6-5
size: few
J: TRBJ1-2
D: .

CDR3: CASTPSPEPSEKLFF
V: TRBV28
size: many
J: TRBJ1-4
D: .

CDR3: CASSDRQGGKTQYF
V: TRBV25-1
size: .
J: TRBJ2-5
D: TRBD2

CDR3: CASSFQTSGGDTDTQYF
V: TRBV12-3/TRBV12-4
size: .
J: TRBJ2-3
D: TRBD2

CDR3: CASSLGGGAGFRADTQYF
V: TRBV11-2
size: .
J: TRBJ2-3
D: TRBD2

CDR3: CATSRPKSGGAYNEQFF
V: TRBV15
size: .
J: TRBJ2-1
D: TRBD2

CDR3: CASSYEAGSDTQYF
V: TRBV6-5
size: few
J: TRBJ2-3
D: .

CDR3: CASSLAGQGPHEQYF
V: TRBV5-1
size: many
J: TRBJ2-7
D: TRBD1

CDR3: CASSSSASPEAFF
V: TRBV7-6
size: .
J: TRBJ1-1
D: .

CDR3: CSARQFGAEKLFF
V: TRBV20-1
size: many
J: TRBJ1-4
D: .

CDR3: CASSLGAAMVETQYF
V: TRBV5-5
size: few
J: TRBJ2-5
D: .

CDR3: CASSAGSYSYGYTF
V: TRBV12-3/TRBV12-4
size: few
J: TRBJ1-2
D: .

CDR3: CASSTQPKGYEQYF
V: TRBV6-1
size: .
J: TRBJ2-7
D: .

CDR3: CSVETSTSSYNEQFF
V: TRBV29-1
size: .
J: TRBJ2-1
D: .

CDR3: CSAGHGTQETQYF
V: TRBV20-1
size: few
J: TRBJ2-5
D: .

CDR3: CASSQVGAVNEQYF
V: TRBV3-1
size: .
J: TRBJ2-7
D: .

CDR3: CASSLESTDRAPSSYNEQFF
V: TRBV27
size: .
J: TRBJ2-1
D: .